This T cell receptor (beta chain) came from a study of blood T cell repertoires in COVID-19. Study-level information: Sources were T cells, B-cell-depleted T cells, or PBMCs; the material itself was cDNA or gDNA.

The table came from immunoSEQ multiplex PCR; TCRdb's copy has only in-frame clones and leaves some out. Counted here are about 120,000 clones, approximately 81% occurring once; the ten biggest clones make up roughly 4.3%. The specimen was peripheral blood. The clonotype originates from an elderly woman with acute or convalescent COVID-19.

The CDR3 DNA is TGTGCCAGCAGCGTAGGTCCTACCGGGGAGCTGTTTTTT. Its protein product is CASSVGPTGELFF. V is TRBV9 and J is TRBJ2-2, with no clear D. The V and J ends lost 0 bases and 5 bases respectively, with 5 bases between them. Looked up from germline, CDR1 is SGDLS and CDR2 is YYNGEE. The CDR3 is 13 amino acids.